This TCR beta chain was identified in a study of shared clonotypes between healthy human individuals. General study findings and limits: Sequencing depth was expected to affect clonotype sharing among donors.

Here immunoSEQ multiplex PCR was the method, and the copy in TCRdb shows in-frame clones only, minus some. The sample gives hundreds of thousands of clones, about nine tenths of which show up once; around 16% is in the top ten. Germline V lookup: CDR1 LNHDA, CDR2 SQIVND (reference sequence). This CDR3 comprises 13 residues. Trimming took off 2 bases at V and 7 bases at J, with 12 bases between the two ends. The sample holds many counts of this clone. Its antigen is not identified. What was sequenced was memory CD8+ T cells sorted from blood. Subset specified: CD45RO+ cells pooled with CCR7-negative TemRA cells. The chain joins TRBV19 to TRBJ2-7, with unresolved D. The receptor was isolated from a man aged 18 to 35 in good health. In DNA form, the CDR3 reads TGTGCCAGTAGTATAAGGGCCTCCGGGGAGCAGTACTTC. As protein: CASSIRASGEQYF. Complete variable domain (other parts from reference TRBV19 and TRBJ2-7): DGGITQSPKYLFRKEGQNVTLSCEQNLNHDAMYWYRQDPGQGLRLIYYSQIVNDFQKGDIAEGYSVSREKKESFPLTVTSAQKNPTAFYLCASSIRASGEQYFGPGTRLTVT.